This record looks at one T cell receptor beta chain sequence and its context. Only in-frame clones appear in the TCRdb table, and some are missing; sequencing was by immunoSEQ multiplex PCR. The data show some 150,000 clones, just under 95% seen once. This record belongs to a study of control samples from healthy donors and cancer patients. The CDR3 extends over 13 amino acids. Germline CDR1 and CDR2: MRHNA and SNTAGT. Trimming shortened V by 5 bases and J by 5 bases, and 12 bases separated the two germline ends. Sequenced sample: blood. The chain is built from TRBV6-4 and TRBJ1-1; D uncertain. The sequence derives from a woman aged 55-69 years in good health. CDR3 sequence (DNA): TGTGCCAGCAGTATATCCGGGAGGACTGAAGCTTTCTTT. Translating it yields CASSISGRTEAFF.